The next 5 T cell receptor beta chains were all read from a single sample in a study of T cells after yellow fever vaccination. TCRdb reprocessed the 5' RACE reads via MiXCR and lists one record per CDR3 protein. The sample includes some 320,000 distinct CDR3 sequences, 4% to 5.5% seen only once; the top ten take approximately 20%. Sequencing was performed on PBMCs, taken 15 days after the yellow fever booster vaccination. The receptors were gathered from a man in his late teens or twenties who received the YFV17D yellow fever vaccine.

This clonotype was detected only a few times. J is TRBJ1-5 and V is TRBV7-9; D uncertain. The V end lost 5 bases, the J end lost 6 bases, and 11 bases lay between the germline ends. The CDR3 is 13 amino acids. CDR1 SEHNR and CDR2 FQNEAQ come from the germline V gene (reference sequence). CDR3 DNA sequence: TGTGCCAGCAGCGATGGGGTGACTCAGCCCCAGCATTTT. It encodes CASSDGVTQPQHF.

This clonotype appeared a few times. The chain employs TRBV5-1 and TRBJ2-7; D perhaps matches TRBD2 (5 bases). The V end was cut by 3 bases, the J end by 7 bases, with 17 bases between. Germline V gives CDR1 SGHRS, CDR2 YFSETQ. The CDR3 extends over 14 amino acids. The CDR3 bases are TGCGCCAGCAGCTACGACTACACCTCTTCGGAGCAGTACTTC. This translates into CASSYDYTSSEQYF.

This clonotype has only a few counts. CDR3 DNA: TGTGCCAGTAGTATAGCAGGGGTTCACAATGAGCAGTTCTTC. This sequence encodes CASSIAGVHNEQFF. This chain uses TRBV19 with TRBJ2-1; D is possibly TRBD1 (6 bases). The CDR3 extends over 14 amino acids. Deletions cut 1 base from V and 5 bases from J, with 9 bases between. Germline V lookup: CDR1 LNHDA, CDR2 SQIVND (reference sequence).

At least ten counts were recorded for this clonotype. This rearrangement joins TRBV6-5 to TRBJ1-1, with a possible D match to TRBD1 (6 bases). Germline CDR1 MNHEY, CDR2 SVGAGI. Trimming cost V 2 bases and J 2 bases, with 15 bases left between them. The CDR3 has 16 amino acids. The CDR3 spells CASSYGQGGGNTEAFF. CDR3 sequence (DNA): TGTGCCAGCAGTTACGGGCAGGGAGGGGGTAACACTGAAGCTTTCTTT.

The chain recombines TRBV29-1 with TRBJ1-1; D remains unclear. V was shortened by 4 bases and J by 1 base, with 7 bases between the two germline ends. The CDR3 sequence is 12 residues long. Germline-derived CDR1 and CDR2 are SQVTM and ANQGSEA. CDR3 amino acids: CSVGSGNTEAFF. In DNA, the CDR3 is TGCAGCGTTGGCTCCGGGAACACTGAAGCTTTCTTT.